Sequencing of this TCR beta chain was carried out in a study of T-cell reconstitution after alpha-beta-depleted transplantation in children. Unique molecular identifiers featured in how the TCRbeta library was prepared. MiXCR was run by TCRdb on the PCR reads, yielding one entry per CDR3 protein. The table has 600,000 to 700,000 distinct CDR3 sequences, roughly 17% seen once. V gave up 5 bases and J gave up 0 bases, with 16 bases separating them. The CDR3 spans 16 residues. The germline V gene encodes CDR1 MGHRA and CDR2 YSYEKL. The chain is built from TRBV4-1 and TRBJ1-2; TRBD1 is a possible D gene (5 bases). The source of this sequence is a human donor who donated a stem cell graft to a child with acute myeloid leukemia. The sequencing used PBMCs from the stem cell graft donor, collected from the stem cell graft. The CDR3 loop is CASSSIWDGANYGYTF. DNA for the CDR3: TGCGCCAGCAGCTCAATTTGGGACGGAGCTAACTATGGCTACACCTTC.